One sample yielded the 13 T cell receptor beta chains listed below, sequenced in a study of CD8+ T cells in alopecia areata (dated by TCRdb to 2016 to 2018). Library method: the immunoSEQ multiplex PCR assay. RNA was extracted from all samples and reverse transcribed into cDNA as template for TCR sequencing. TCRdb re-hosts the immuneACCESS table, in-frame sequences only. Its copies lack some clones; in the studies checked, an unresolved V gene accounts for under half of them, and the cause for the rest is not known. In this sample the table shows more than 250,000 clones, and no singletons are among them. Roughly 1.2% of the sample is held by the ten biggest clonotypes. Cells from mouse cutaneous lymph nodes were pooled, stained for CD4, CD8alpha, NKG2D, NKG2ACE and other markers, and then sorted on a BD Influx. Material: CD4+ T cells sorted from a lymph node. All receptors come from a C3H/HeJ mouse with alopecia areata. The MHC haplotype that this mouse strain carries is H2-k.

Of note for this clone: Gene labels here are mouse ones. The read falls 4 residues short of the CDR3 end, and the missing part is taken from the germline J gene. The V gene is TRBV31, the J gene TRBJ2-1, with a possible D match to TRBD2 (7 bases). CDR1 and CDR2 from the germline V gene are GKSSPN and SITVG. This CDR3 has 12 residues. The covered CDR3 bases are TGTGCCTGGTTGGGGGGCGAAGCT. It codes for CAWLGGEA. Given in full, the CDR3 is CAWLGGEAEQFF.

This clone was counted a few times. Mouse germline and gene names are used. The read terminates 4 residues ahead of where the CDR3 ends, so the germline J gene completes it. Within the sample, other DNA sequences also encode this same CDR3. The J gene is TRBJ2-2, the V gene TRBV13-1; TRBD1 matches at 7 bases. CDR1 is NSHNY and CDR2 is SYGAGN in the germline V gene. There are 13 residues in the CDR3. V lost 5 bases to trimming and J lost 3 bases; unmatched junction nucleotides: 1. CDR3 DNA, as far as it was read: TGTGCCAGCAGACAGGGGTACACCGGG. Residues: CASRQGYTG. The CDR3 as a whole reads CASRQGYTGQLYF.

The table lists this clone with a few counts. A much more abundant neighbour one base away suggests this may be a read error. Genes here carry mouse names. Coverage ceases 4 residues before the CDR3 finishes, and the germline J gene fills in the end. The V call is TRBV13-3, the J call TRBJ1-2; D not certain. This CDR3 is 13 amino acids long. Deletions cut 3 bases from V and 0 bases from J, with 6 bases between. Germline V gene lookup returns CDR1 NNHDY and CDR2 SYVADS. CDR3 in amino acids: CASSAKANSDYTF. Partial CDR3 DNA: TGTGCCAGCAGTGCCAAAGCAAACTCC.

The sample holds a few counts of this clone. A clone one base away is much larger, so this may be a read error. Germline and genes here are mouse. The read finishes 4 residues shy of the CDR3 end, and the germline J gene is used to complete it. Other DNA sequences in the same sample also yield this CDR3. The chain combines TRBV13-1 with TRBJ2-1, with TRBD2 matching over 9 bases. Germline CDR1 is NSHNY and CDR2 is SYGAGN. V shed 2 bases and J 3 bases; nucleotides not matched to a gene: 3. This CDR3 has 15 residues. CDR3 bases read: TGTGCCAGCAGTGAAGTACTGGGGGGCTATGCT. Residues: CASSEVLGGYA. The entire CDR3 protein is CASSEVLGGYAEQFF.

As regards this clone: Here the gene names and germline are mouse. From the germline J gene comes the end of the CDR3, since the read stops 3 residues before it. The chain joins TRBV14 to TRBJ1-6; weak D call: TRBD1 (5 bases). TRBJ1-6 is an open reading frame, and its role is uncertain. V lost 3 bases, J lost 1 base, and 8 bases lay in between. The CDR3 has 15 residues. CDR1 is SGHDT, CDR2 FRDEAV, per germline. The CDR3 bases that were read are TGTGCCAGCAGTTGGGCAGGGTCCTATAATTCGCCC. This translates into CASSWAGSYNSP. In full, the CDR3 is CASSWAGSYNSPLYF.

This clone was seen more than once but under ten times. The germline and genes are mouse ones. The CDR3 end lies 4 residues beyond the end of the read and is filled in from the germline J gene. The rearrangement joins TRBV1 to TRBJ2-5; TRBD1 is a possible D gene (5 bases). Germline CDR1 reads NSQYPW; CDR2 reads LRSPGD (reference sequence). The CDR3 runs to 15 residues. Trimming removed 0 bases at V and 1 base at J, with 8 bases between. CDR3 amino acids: CTCSAEAGHQDTQYF. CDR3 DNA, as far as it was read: TGCACCTGCAGTGCAGAGGCAGGGCACCAAGAC.

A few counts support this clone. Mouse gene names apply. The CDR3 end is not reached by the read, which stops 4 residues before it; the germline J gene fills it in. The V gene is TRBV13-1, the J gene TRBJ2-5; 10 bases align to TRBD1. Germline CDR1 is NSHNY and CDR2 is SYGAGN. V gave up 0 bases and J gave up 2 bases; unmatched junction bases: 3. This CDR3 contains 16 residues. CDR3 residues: CASSDARTGGQDTQYF. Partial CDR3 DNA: TGTGCCAGCAGTGATGCCCGGACAGGGGGCCAAGAC.

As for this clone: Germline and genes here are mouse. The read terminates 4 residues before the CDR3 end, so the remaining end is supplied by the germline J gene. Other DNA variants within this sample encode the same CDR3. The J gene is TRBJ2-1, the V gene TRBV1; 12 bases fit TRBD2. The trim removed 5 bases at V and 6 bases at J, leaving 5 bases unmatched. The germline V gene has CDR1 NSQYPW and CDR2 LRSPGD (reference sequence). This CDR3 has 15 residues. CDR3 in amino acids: CTCSPTGGARAEQFF. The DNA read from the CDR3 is TGCACCTGCAGTCCGACTGGGGGGGCGCGTGCT.

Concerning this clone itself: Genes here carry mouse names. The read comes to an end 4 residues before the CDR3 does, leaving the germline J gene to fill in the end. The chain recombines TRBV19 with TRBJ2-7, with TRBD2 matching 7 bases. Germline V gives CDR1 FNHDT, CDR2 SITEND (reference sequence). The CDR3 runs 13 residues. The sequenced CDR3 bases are TGTGCCAGCAGTATTGGTGGGGGGAAT. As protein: CASSIGGGN. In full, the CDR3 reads CASSIGGGNEQYF.

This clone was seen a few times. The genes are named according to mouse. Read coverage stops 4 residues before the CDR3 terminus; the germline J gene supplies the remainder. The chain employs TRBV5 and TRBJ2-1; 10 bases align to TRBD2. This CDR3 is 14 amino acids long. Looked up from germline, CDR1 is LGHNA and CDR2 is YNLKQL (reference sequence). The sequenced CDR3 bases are TGTGCCAGCAGCCCCGACTGGGGGGTCGCT. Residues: CASSPDWGVA. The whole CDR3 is CASSPDWGVAEQFF.

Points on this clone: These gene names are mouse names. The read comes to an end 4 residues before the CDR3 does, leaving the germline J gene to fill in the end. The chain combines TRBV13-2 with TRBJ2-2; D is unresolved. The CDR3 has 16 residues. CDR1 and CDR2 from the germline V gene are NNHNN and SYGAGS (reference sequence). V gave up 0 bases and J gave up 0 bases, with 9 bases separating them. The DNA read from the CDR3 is TGTGCCAGCGGTGATGCAGGAACGTCAAACACCGGG. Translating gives CASGDAGTSNTG. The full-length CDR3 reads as CASGDAGTSNTGQLYF.

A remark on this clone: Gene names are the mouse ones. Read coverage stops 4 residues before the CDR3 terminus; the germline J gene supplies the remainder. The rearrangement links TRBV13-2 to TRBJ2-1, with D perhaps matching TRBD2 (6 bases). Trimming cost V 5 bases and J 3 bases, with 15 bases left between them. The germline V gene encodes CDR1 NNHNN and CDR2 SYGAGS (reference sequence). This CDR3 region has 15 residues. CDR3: CASGTPGLIYAEQFF. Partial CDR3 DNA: TGTGCCAGCGGGACACCGGGACTTATCTATGCT.

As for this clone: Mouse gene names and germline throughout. Partial CDR3 DNA: TGTGCCAGCAGTGAAAACAGGGTTGCT. Encoded protein: CASSENRVA. From start to end, the CDR3 is CASSENRVAEQFF. The chain recombines TRBV13-3 with TRBJ2-1, with TRBD1 as a possible D gene (6 bases). Read coverage stops 4 residues before the CDR3 terminus; the germline J gene supplies the remainder. Looked up from germline, CDR1 is NNHDY and CDR2 is SYVADS. The CDR3 spans 13 residues. Deletions cut 2 bases from V and 6 bases from J, with 9 bases between.